Listed here are 19 T cell receptor beta chains from one sample, sequenced in a study of cytomegalovirus exposure and HLA in healthy donors. Some clones are missing from TCRdb's copy, which holds only in-frame ones; the method was immunoSEQ multiplex PCR. The sample holds about 180,000 clones; 87% are singletons and the top ten take roughly 1.5%. The specimen sequenced was PBMCs. The receptors here all came from a woman in her thirties in good health and CMV-seronegative.

The J gene is TRBJ2-7, the V gene TRBV6-5; the match to TRBD2 covers 10 bases. The CDR3 contains 15 residues. V lost 0 bases and J lost 5; bases outside the gene matches: 4. Germline values: CDR1 MNHEY, CDR2 SVGAGI. CDR3: CASSYSASGGNEQYF. CDR3 nucleotide sequence: TGTGCCAGCAGTTACTCGGCTAGCGGGGGCAACGAGCAGTACTTC.

This clone was detected once. CDR3: CASSEALETVAKNIQYF. The CDR3 DNA follows: TGTGCCAGCAGTGAAGCGCTTGAGACAGTAGCCAAAAACATTCAGTACTTC. The chain combines TRBV6-1 with TRBJ2-4; D possibly corresponds to TRBD1 (5 bases). V lost 0 bases, J lost 0 bases, and 12 bases lay in between. CDR1 and CDR2 (germline): MNHNS, SASEGT. The CDR3 consists of 17 residues.

This chain connects TRBV7-8 to TRBJ2-7; tentatively, D is TRBD1 (5 bases). The CDR3 is 15 amino acids. CDR1 is SGHVS, CDR2 FQNEAQ, per germline. V was cut by 5 bases and J by 2 bases, with 16 bases left in between. CDR3 DNA sequence: TGTGCCAGCAGCAACCAAGACAGAAGCGCCTACGAGCAGTACTTC. Translating gives CASSNQDRSAYEQYF.

V is TRBV2 and J is TRBJ2-1, with 11 positions matching TRBD2. Trimming took 8 bases from V and 10 from J; bases not matched to a gene: 13. The germline V gene encodes CDR1 SNHLY and CDR2 FYNNEI. The CDR3 sequence is 15 residues long. The CDR3 region is CASLPGLAGTPEQFF. CDR3 sequence (DNA): TGTGCCAGCCTCCCCGGACTAGCGGGTACGCCAGAGCAGTTCTTC.

The chain recombines TRBV21-1 with TRBJ1-1. TRBV21-1 constitutes a pseudogene. The CDR3 runs 15 residues. CDR3 DNA: TGTGCCAGCAGCAGCCCCTACCGGGGGAGCACTGAAGCTTTCTTT. Translating gives CASSSPYRGSTEAFF.

This rearrangement joins TRBV7-9 to TRBJ1-1; no clear D. Germline CDR1 SEHNR, CDR2 FQNEAQ (reference sequence). V lost 6 bases, J lost 12 bases, and 14 bases lay in between. This CDR3 is built from 11 residues. The CDR3 bases are TGTGCCAGCAGATCCAGCGGGTTGACTTTCTTT. Its translation: CASRSSGLTFF.

This chain connects TRBV4-1 to TRBJ2-1, with 8 bases fitting TRBD2. Germline CDR1 is MGHRA and CDR2 is YSYEKL. V lost 2 bases and J lost 16; bases outside the gene matches: 16. This CDR3 spans 15 amino acids. CDR3 in amino acids: CASSQSPSSGTSIFF. CDR3 nucleotide sequence: TGCGCCAGCAGCCAAAGCCCAAGCTCCGGGACTAGTATCTTCTTC.

This chain uses TRBV6-5 with TRBJ2-7; possibly TRBD1 for D (6 bases). The V end was cut by 6 bases, the J end by 0 bases, with 9 bases between. Germline CDR1 MNHEY, CDR2 SVGAGI. This CDR3 has 13 amino acids. CDR3 protein: CASRRQASYEQYF. In DNA form, the CDR3 reads TGTGCCAGCAGACGACAGGCCTCCTACGAGCAGTACTTC.

The V call is TRBV2, the J call TRBJ2-5; D ambiguous. Trimming stripped 2 bases from V and 2 bases from J, with 9 bases between. The germline V gene has CDR1 SNHLY and CDR2 FYNNEI. The CDR3 runs 14 residues. The CDR3 nucleotides are TGTGCCAGCAGTGAATGGGCAGATCAAGAGACCCAGTACTTC. Translation gives CASSEWADQETQYF.

The chain recombines TRBV18 with TRBJ1-1, with D hard to call. Trimming stripped 6 bases from V and 0 bases from J, with 14 bases between. The CDR3 runs to 15 residues. The germline gives CDR1 KGHSH, CDR2 LQKENI. The CDR3: CASSQGRPMNTEAFF. For the CDR3, the DNA is TGTGCCAGCTCTCAAGGGAGGCCCATGAACACTGAAGCTTTCTTT.

This clone was seen a few times. The V call is TRBV11-2, the J call TRBJ2-3; a possible D gene is TRBD2 (6 bases). The ends were cut back, 0 bases at V and 7 bases at J, with 8 bases in the middle. The CDR3 is 13 amino acids. From germline, CDR1 is SGHAT and CDR2 FQNNGV. The CDR3 region is CASSLDGGNTQYF. The CDR3 DNA follows: TGTGCCAGCAGCTTAGACGGGGGAAATACGCAGTATTTT.

The J gene is TRBJ1-1, the V gene TRBV29-1; 7 bases line up with TRBD1. This CDR3 is built from 13 residues. CDR1 and CDR2 (germline): SQVTM, ANQGSEA. The ends lost 5 bases at V and 1 base at J; junction bases unmatched: 4. DNA of the CDR3: TGCAGCGTTTTGACAGGGCCGAACACTGAAGCTTTCTTT. This encodes CSVLTGPNTEAFF.

CDR3 protein: CASSLTSRGETQYF. The CDR3 nucleotides are TGTGCCAGCAGCTTAACTAGTAGAGGGGAGACCCAGTACTTC. V is TRBV11-2 and J is TRBJ2-5; D is perhaps TRBD2 (5 bases). V lost 2 bases to trimming and J lost 5 bases, with 12 bases between them. Germline loops: CDR1 SGHAT, CDR2 FQNNGV. This CDR3 comprises 14 residues.

The gene calls are TRBV29-1 and TRBJ2-5; 7 nucleotides agree with TRBD2. Per the germline V gene, CDR1 is SQVTM and CDR2 is ANQGSEA. CDR3 length: 12 residues. The junction had 5 bases not matched to a gene; V was cut back by 6 bases and J by 4 bases. The CDR3 DNA is TGCAGCGTGGGGAGGGTTGGAGAGACCCAGTACTTC. As protein: CSVGRVGETQYF.

This chain uses TRBV4-1 with TRBJ2-4; D perhaps matches TRBD1 (6 bases). Germline loops: CDR1 MGHRA, CDR2 YSYEKL. With 1 base removed from V and 13 bases from J, the gap between germline ends came to 14 bases. CDR3 size: 13 residues. The CDR3 loop reads CASSQGGRAEQYF. Here the CDR3 DNA reads TGCGCCAGCAGCCAAGGGGGGCGGGCCGAACAGTACTTC.

The rearrangement uses TRBV11-2 and TRBJ1-6, with 8 bases identical to TRBD1. The CDR3 extends over 19 amino acids. Per germline, CDR1 SGHAT and CDR2 FQNNGV. J gave up 0 bases and V 0 bases, and 7 bases lay outside the gene matches. The CDR3 region has the DNA TGTGCCAGCAGCTTAGACGATGACAGGGGCTCCTCCTATAATTCACCCCTCCACTTT. It yields the protein CASSLDDDRGSSYNSPLHF.

The V gene is TRBV5-6, the J gene TRBJ2-7; 8 bases map to TRBD1. The CDR3 length is 14 residues. V dropped 4 bases and J dropped 5; count of bases not matched to a gene: 8. Germline V CDR1 and CDR2: SGHDT, YYEEEE. The DNA of the CDR3 is TGTGCCAGCAGCCGCGCTCAGGGGGCGGACGAGCAGTACTTC. This translates into CASSRAQGADEQYF.

The chain couples TRBV5-6 to TRBJ2-7; 7 positions agree with TRBD2. The trim removed 7 bases at V and 0 bases at J, leaving 10 bases unmatched. From germline, CDR1 is SGHDT and CDR2 YYEEEE. The CDR3 sequence is 15 residues long. The CDR3 here is CASRSMGGVSYEQYF. The CDR3 nucleotides are TGTGCCAGCCGTTCCATGGGGGGGGTCTCCTACGAGCAGTACTTC. Combining the CDR3 with reference TRBV5-6 and TRBJ2-7 gives the whole variable domain DAGVTQSPTHLIKTRGQQVTLRCSPKSGHDTVSWYQQALGQGPQFIFQYYEEEERQRGNFPDRFSGHQFPNYSSELNVNALLLGDSALYLCASRSMGGVSYEQYFGPGTRLTVT.

V usage is TRBV6-6 and J usage is TRBJ2-1; 8 nucleotides line up with TRBD2. Per the germline V gene, CDR1 is MNHNY and CDR2 is SVGAGI (reference sequence). Trimming at V came to 5 bases and at J to 3 bases, leaving 9 bases not matched to a gene. The CDR3 is 16 residues long. The CDR3 region is CASSARGGSSYNEQFF. For the CDR3, the DNA is TGTGCCAGCAGTGCCCGGGGGGGGTCGAGCTACAATGAGCAGTTCTTC.